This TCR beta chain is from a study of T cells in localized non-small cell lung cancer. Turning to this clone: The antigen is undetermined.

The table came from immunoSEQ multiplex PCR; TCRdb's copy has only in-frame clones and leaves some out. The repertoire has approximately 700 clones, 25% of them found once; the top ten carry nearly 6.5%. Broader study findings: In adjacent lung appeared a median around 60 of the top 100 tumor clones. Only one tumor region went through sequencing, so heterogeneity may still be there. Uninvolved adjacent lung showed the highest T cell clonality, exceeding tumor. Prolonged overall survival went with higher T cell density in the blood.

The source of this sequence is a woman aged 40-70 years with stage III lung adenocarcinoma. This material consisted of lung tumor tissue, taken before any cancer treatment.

The CDR3 DNA is TGTGCCAGCAGTTACCGCAGGGCTCTAGCCAAAAACATTCAGTACTTC. This sequence encodes CASSYRRALAKNIQYF. The rearrangement joins TRBV6-8 to TRBJ2-4; D is possibly TRBD1 (5 bases). Trimming removed 2 bases from V and 0 bases from J, with 11 bases in between. The germline gives CDR1 MNHGY, CDR2 SAAAGT. This CDR3 comprises 16 residues.